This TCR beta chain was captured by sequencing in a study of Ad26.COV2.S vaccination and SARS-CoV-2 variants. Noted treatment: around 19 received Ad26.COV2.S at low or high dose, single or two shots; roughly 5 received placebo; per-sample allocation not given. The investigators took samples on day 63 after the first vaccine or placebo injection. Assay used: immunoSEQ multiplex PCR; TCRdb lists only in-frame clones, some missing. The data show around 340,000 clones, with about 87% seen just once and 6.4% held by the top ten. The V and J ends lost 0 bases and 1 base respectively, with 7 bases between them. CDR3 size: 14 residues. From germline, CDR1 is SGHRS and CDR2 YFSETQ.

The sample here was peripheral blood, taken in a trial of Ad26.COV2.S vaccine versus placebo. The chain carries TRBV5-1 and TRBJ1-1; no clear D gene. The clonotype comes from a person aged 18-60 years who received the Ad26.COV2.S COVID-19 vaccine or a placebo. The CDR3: CASSLGGKNTEAFF. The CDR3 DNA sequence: TGCGCCAGCAGCTTGGGGGGTAAGAACACTGAAGCTTTCTTT.